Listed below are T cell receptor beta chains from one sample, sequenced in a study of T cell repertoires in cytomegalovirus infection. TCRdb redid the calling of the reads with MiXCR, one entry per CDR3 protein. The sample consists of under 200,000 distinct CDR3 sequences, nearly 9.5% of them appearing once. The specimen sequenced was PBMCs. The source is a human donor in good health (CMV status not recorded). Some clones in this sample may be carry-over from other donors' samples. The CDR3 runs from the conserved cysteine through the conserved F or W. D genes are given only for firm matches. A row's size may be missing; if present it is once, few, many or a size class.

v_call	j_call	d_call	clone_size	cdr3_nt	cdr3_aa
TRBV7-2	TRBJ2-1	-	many	TGTGCCAGCAGCTTAGGGGCAGATTACAATGAGCAGTTCTTC	CASSLGADYNEQFF
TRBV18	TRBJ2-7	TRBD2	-	TGTGCCAGCTCACCAAACAGCGGGGGTTCCTACGAGCAGTACTTC	CASSPNSGGSYEQYF
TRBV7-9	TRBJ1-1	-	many	TGTGCCAGCACCGCGGGAGTCACTGAAGCTTTCTTT	CASTAGVTEAFF
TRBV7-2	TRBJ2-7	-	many	TGTGCCAGCACCGGTCAAACCTCCTACGAGCAGTACTTC	CASTGQTSYEQYF
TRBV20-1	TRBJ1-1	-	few	TGCAGTGCTAAAGGTCCAGGGAACACTGAAGCTTTCTTT	CSAKGPGNTEAFF
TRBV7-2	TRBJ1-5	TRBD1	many	TGTGCCAGCAGCAGGACAGGTTATAGCAATCAGCCCCAGCATTTT	CASSRTGYSNQPQHF
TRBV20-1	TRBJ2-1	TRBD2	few	TGCAGTGCCGAGTCCGGGACTAGCGGGACCGATGAGCAGTTCTTC	CSAESGTSGTDEQFF
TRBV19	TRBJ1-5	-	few	TGTGCCAGTAGTTCCTCGGCAGGGTTGGCGCAGCCCCAGCATTTT	CASSSSAGLAQPQHF
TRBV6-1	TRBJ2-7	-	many	TGTGCCAGCACAAAGTTGGCATCCTACGAGCAGTACTTC	CASTKLASYEQYF
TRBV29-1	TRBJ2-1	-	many	TGCAGCGTCCCTAAGCAGTTCTTC	CSVPKQFF
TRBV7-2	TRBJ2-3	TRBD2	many	TGTGCCAGCAGCCGACAAAGCGGGATCCTATACACAGATACGCAGTATTTT	CASSRQSGILYTDTQYF
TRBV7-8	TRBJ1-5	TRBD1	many	TGTGCCAGCAGCTTAGACAGGGGAAATCAGCCCCAGCATTTT	CASSLDRGNQPQHF
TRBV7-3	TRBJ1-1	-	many	TGTGCCAGCAGCTTCTGGCAGGGGTCCCAAGCTTTCTTT	CASSFWQGSQAFF
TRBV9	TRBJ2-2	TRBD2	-	TGTGCCAGCAGCATTAGGACTAGCGGGAGGGCCTTCGGGGAGCTGTTTTTT	CASSIRTSGRAFGELFF
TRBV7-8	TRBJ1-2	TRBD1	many	TGTGCCAGCAGCCAGGGACAGAGGTCCTATGGCTACACCTTC	CASSQGQRSYGYTF
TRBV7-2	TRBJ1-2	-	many	TGTGCCAGCAGCTTAGATGCAGGGGTCAAGAGGGGGGGCTACACCTTC	CASSLDAGVKRGGYTF
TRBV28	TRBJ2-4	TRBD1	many	TGTGCCAGCAGTTTACCCGGACAGGGGTTAAACATTCAGTACTTC	CASSLPGQGLNIQYF
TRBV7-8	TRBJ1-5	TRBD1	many	TGTGCCAGCAGCTGGGGCGGACAGGGGTATCAGCCCCAGCATTTT	CASSWGGQGYQPQHF
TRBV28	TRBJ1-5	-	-	TGTGCCAGCACCTCTGAGGTGTCCCAGCATTTT	CASTSEVSQHF
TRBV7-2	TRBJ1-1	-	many	TGTGCCAGCAGCTTAGGTGCAAAAGCTTTCTTT	CASSLGAKAFF
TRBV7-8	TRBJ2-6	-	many	TGTGCCAGCAGCTTAGGGGTGGCTGGGGCCAACGTCCTGACTTTC	CASSLGVAGANVLTF
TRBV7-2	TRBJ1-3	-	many	TGTGCCAGCAGCTTCCGGGGTGAGGGCATCCAGGGAAACACCATATATTTT	CASSFRGEGIQGNTIYF
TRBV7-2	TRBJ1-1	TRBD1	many	TGTGCCAGCAGCTTAGCGGAGGGACAGGGGGCGGCTTTCTTT	CASSLAEGQGAAFF
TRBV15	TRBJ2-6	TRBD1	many	TGTGCCACCAGCAGGCCGGGACAGGGCGTCTCTGGGGCCAACGTCCTGACTTTC	CATSRPGQGVSGANVLTF
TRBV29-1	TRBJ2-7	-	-	TGCAGCGTTTCTCCGAGTCCCTACGAGCAGTACTTC	CSVSPSPYEQYF
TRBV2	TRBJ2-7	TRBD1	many	TGTGCCAGCGGTCCGGGACAGGGTGTAAACGAGCAGTACTTC	CASGPGQGVNEQYF
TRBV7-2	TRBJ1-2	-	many	TGTGCCAGCAGCTTCACGGGGAGAGGGGATGGCTACACCTTC	CASSFTGRGDGYTF
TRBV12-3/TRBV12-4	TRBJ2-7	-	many	TGTGCCAGCAGTATCAGGGTATCCTACGAGCAGTACTTC	CASSIRVSYEQYF